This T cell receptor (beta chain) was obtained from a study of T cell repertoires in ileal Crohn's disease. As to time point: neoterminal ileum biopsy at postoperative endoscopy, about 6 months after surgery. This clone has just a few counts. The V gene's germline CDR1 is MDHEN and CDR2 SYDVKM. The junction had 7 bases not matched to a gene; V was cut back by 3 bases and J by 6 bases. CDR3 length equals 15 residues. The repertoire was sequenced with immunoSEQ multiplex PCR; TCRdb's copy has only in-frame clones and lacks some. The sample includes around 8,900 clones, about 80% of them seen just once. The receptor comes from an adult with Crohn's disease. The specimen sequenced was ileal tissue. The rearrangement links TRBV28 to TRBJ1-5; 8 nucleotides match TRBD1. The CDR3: CASSFQSGGGQPQHF. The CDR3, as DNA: TGTGCCAGCAGTTTTCAGTCAGGGGGCGGTCAGCCCCAGCATTTT. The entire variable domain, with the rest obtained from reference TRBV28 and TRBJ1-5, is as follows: DVKVTQSSRYLVKRTGEKVFLECVQDMDHENMFWYRQDPGLGLRLIYFSYDVKMKEKGDIPEGYSVSREKKERFSLILESASTNQTSMYLCASSFQSGGGQPQHFGDGTRLSIL.